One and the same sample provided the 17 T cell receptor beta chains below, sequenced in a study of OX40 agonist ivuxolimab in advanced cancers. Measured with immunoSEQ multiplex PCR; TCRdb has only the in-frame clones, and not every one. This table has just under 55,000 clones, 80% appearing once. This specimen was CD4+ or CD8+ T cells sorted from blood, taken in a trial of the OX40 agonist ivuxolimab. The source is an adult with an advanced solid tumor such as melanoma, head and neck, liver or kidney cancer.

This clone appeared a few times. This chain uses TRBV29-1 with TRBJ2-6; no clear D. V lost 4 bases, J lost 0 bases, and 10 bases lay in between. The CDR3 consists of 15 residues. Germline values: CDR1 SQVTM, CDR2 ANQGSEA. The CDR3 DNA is TGCAGCGTTGTTGAGGAGTACTCTGGGGCCAACGTCCTGACTTTC. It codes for CSVVEEYSGANVLTF. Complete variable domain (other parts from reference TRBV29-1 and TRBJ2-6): SAVISQKPSRDICQRGTSLTIQCQVDSQVTMMFWYRQQPGQSLTLIATANQGSEATYESGFVIDKFPISRPNLTFSTLTVSNMSPEDSSIYLCSVVEEYSGANVLTFGAGSRLTVL.

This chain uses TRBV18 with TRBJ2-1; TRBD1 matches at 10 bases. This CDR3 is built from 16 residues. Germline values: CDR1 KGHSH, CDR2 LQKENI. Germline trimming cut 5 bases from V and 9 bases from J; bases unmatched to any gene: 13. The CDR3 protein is CASSSVGTGVISEQFF. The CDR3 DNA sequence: TGTGCCAGCTCATCGGTGGGGACAGGGGTTATTAGTGAGCAGTTCTTC.

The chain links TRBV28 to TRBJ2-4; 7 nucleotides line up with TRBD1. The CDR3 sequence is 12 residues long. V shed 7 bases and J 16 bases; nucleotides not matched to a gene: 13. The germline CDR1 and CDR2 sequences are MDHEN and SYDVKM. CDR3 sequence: CASKCRGCLLYF. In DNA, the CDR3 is TGTGCCAGCAAGTGCAGGGGGTGTTTGCTCTACTTC.

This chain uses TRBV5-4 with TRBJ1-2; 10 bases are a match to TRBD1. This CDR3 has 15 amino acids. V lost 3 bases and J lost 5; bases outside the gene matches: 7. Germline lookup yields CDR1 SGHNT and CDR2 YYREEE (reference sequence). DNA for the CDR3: TGTGCCAGCAGCTCCGGACAGGGGGTAGATTATGGCTACACCTTC. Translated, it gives CASSSGQGVDYGYTF.

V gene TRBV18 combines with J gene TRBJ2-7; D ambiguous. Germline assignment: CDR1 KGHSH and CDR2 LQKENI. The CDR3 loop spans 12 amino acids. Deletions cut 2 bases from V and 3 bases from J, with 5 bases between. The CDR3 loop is CASSPDIYEQYF. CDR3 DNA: TGTGCCAGCTCACCAGACATCTACGAGCAGTACTTC.

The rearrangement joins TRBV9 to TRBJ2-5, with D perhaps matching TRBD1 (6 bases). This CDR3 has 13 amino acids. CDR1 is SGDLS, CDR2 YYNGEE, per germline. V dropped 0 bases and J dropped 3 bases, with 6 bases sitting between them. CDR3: CASSVGQEETQYF. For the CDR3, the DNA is TGTGCCAGCAGCGTAGGACAGGAAGAGACCCAGTACTTC.

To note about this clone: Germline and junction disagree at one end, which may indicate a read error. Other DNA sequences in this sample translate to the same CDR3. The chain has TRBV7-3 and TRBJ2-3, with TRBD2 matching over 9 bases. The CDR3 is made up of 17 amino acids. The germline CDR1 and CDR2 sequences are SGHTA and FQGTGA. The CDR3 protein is CASSLGNLAGEADTQYF. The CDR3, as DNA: TGCGCCAGCAGCTTAGGGAACTTAGCGGGAGAGGCAGATACGCAGTATTTT.

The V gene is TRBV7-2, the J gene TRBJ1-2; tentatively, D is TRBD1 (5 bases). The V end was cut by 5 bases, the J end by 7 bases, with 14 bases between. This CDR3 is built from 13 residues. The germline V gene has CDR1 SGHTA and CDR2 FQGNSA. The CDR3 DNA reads TGTGCCAGCAGCCTCCCGGGGCGGGGTGGCTACACCTTC. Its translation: CASSLPGRGGYTF.

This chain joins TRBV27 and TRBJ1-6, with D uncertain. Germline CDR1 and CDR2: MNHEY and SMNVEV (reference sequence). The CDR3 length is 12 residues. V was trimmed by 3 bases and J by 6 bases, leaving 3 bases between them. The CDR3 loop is CASSFSNSPLHF. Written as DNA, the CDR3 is TGTGCCAGCAGTTTTTCTAATTCACCCCTCCACTTT.

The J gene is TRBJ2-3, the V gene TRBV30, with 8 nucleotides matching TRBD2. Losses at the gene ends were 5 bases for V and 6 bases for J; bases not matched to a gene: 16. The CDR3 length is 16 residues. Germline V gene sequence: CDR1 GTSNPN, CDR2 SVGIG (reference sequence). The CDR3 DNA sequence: TGTGCCTGGGGCGCGGGAGGCCAAGTTGGTGGGGATACGCAGTATTTT. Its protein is CAWGAGGQVGGDTQYF.

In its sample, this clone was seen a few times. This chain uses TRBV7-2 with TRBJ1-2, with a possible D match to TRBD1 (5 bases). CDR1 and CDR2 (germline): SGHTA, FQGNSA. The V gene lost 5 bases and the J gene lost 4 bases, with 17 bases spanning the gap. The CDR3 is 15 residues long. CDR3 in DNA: TGTGCCAGCAGCACACCGGGGGATCTCGTCTATGGCTACACCTTC. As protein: CASSTPGDLVYGYTF. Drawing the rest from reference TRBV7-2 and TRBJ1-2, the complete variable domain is GAGVSQSPSNKVTEKGKDVELRCDPISGHTALYWYRQSLGQGLEFLIYFQGNSAPDKSGLPSDRFSAERTGGSVSTLTIQRTQQEDSAVYLCASSTPGDLVYGYTFGSGTRLTVV.

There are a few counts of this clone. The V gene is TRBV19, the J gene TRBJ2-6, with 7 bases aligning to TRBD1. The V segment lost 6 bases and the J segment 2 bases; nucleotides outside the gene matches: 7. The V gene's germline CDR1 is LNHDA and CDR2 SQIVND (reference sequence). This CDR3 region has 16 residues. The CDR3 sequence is CASRRQGYTGANVLTF. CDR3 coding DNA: TGTGCCAGTAGACGACAGGGATATACTGGGGCCAACGTCCTGACTTTC.

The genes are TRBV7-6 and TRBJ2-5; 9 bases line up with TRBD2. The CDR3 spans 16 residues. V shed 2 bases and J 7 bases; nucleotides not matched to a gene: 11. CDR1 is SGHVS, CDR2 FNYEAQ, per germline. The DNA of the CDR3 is TGTGCCAGCAGCTTACGGGCTAGCGGGGCCCCGGGGACCCAGTACTTC. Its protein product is CASSLRASGAPGTQYF. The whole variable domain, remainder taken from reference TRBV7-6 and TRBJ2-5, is GAGVSQSPRYKVTKRGQDVALRCDPISGHVSLYWYRQALGQGPEFLTYFNYEAQQDKSGLPNDRFSAERPEGSISTLTIQRTEQRDSAMYRCASSLRASGAPGTQYFGPGTRLLVL.

The CDR3 DNA reads TGTGCCAGCAGCATTCGACAGGGGAACACTGAAGCTTTCTTT. This codes for CASSIRQGNTEAFF. This chain joins TRBV7-2 and TRBJ1-1, with 7 bases aligning to TRBD1. J lost 1 base, V lost 5 bases, and 4 bases had no gene match. The CDR3 contains 14 residues. Germline CDR1 SGHTA, CDR2 FQGNSA.

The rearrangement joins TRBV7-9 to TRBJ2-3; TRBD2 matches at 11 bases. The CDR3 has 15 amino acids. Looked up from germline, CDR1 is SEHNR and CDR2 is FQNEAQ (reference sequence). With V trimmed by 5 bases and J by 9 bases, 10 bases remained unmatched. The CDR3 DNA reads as TGTGCCAGCAGCCTGACTAGCGGGGCCCTAGGAACGCAGTATTTT. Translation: CASSLTSGALGTQYF.

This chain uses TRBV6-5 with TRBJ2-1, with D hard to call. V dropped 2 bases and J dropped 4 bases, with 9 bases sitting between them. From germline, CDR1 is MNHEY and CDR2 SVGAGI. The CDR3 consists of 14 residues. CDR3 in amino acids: CASSYKLGYNEQFF. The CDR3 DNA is TGTGCCAGCAGTTACAAACTGGGGTACAATGAGCAGTTCTTC.

CDR3 bases: TGTGCCAGCAGCAGGACAGGGGAGACCCAGTACTTC. Encoded protein: CASSRTGETQYF. The rearrangement uses TRBV11-3 and TRBJ2-5; TRBD1 matches at 8 bases. Germline-derived CDR1 and CDR2 are SGHNT and YENEEA. The CDR3 length is 12 residues. The V and J ends lost 5 bases and 5 bases, in that order; junction bases with no gene match: 1.